Below are 5 T cell receptor beta chains sequenced from a single sample in a study of cytomegalovirus exposure and HLA in healthy donors. Clones were sequenced by immunoSEQ multiplex PCR, and TCRdb holds only the in-frame ones, with some missing. This repertoire shows more than 300,000 clones, about nine tenths found once; its top ten account for 0.84%. The sequenced material came from PBMCs. The source of these receptors is a woman between 18 and 29 years old in good health and CMV-seronegative.

The chain couples TRBV4-3 to TRBJ2-7; a weak D match, TRBD2 (5 bases). The germline CDR1 and CDR2 sequences are LGHNA and YSLEER. The V end lost 0 bases, the J end lost 0 bases, and 15 bases lay between the germline ends. The CDR3 has 17 residues. The DNA for the CDR3 is TGCGCCAGCAGCCAAGAACCCTTACGGGGAAGCTCCTACGAGCAGTACTTC. It is translated as CASSQEPLRGSSYEQYF.

The chain recombines TRBV4-3 with TRBJ2-7; 7 bases align to TRBD2. With 0 bases clipped from V and 0 bases from J, the junction kept 5 bases outside the gene matches. The CDR3 is 16 amino acids. Germline-derived CDR1 and CDR2 are LGHNA and YSLEER. For the CDR3, the DNA is TGCGCCAGCAGCCAAGAAATGGCTAGCGGCTCCTACGAGCAGTACTTC. Its translation: CASSQEMASGSYEQYF.

The chain carries TRBV23-1 and TRBJ2-1; 8 bases are shared with TRBD1. TRBV23-1 counts as an open reading frame of uncertain function. The CDR3 is 15 amino acids. The trim removed 2 bases at V and 9 bases at J, leaving 9 bases unmatched. The CDR3 is CASSQGQGNRVEQFF. CDR3 DNA sequence: TGCGCCAGCAGTCAAGGACAGGGAAATAGGGTTGAGCAGTTCTTC.

The chain joins TRBV27 to TRBJ2-7; TRBD2 aligns across 10 bases. The trim removed 5 bases at V and 7 bases at J, leaving 8 bases unmatched. CDR1 and CDR2 (germline): MNHEY, SMNVEV (reference sequence). This CDR3 comprises 14 residues. The CDR3 is CASSPLAGAGEQYF. CDR3 sequence (DNA): TGTGCCAGCAGTCCTCTAGCGGGAGCGGGGGAGCAGTACTTC.

In its sample, this clone was seen once. V and J are TRBV20-1 and TRBJ2-3; D unclear. The V end was cut by 6 bases, the J end by 4 bases, with 5 bases between. The CDR3 covers 10 residues. The germline V gene encodes CDR1 DFQATT and CDR2 SNEGSKA (reference sequence). The CDR3 region has the DNA TGCAGTGCCGGAGCAGATACGCAGTATTTT. Translating it yields CSAGADTQYF.